The T cell receptor (beta chain) under discussion was sequenced for a study of shared clonotypes between healthy human individuals. TCRdb keeps only in-frame clones here, not all; method: immunoSEQ multiplex PCR. The sample carries roughly 570,000 clones, 98% recorded once. The CDR3 sequence is 13 residues long. V lost 6 bases and J 7 bases, leaving 14 bases between the germline ends. Germline V gene sequence: CDR1 SNHLY, CDR2 FYNNEI. CD45RO negativity and positive selection for CCR7 defined naive CD8 cells, a population that excluded terminally differentiated effector memory CD45RA+ cells. Material for sequencing was naive CD8+ T cells sorted from blood. This rearrangement joins TRBV2 to TRBJ2-3, with unresolved D. The receptor was isolated from a man in his thirties or forties in good health. The CDR3 bases are TGTGCCAGCAGAGAAAGTGGGGAAAATACGCAGTATTTT. It codes for CASRESGENTQYF.